The 2 T cell receptor beta chains in this list originate from one sample, sequenced in a study of CD8 T cells in Susac syndrome. The RNA, roughly 0.45 to 1 ug, was put through reverse transcription using random hexamers. TCRdb reanalysed the immunoSEQ multiplex PCR reads using MiXCR and keeps one entry per CDR3 protein. The sample includes fewer than 350,000 distinct CDR3 sequences, 89% of them seen just once. The sample consisted of CD8+ T cells from PBMCs. The receptors come from a human donor with multiple sclerosis.

Here the CDR3 reads CASRPGEEGTEAFF. The CDR3 DNA reads TGTGCCAGCAGACCAGGGGAAGAGGGCACTGAAGCTTTCTTT. V usage is TRBV6-5 and J usage is TRBJ1-1, with D maybe TRBD1 (6 bases). Per the germline V gene, CDR1 is MNHEY and CDR2 is SVGAGI. V lost 6 bases, J lost 4 bases, and 15 bases lay in between. The CDR3 has 14 residues.

V gene TRBV9 combines with J gene TRBJ2-7; 8 bases line up with TRBD2. CDR3 length: 14 amino acids. Germline V CDR1 and CDR2: SGDLS, YYNGEE. With 2 bases clipped from V and 7 bases from J, the junction kept 8 bases outside the gene matches. The CDR3 here is CASSVSGNTGEQYF. In nucleotides, the CDR3 is TGTGCCAGCAGCGTTAGCGGGAATACAGGAGAGCAGTACTTC.